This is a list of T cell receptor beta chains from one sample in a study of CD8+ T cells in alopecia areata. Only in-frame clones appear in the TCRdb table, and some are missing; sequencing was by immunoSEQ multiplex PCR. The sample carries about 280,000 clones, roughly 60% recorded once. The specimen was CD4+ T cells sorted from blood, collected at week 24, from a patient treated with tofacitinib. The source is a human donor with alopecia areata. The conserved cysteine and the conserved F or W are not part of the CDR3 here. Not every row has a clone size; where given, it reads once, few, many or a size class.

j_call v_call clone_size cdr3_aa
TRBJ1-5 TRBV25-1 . ASSESGFNQPQH
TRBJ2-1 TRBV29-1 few SAGGSYNEQF
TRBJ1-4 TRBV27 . ASSSTIMGEKLF
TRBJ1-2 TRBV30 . AWTRRFRDRAYGYT
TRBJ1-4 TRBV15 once ATSRDRGGSEKLF
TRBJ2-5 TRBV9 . ASSVSVDRGETQY
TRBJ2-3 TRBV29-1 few SAVAGDTDTQY
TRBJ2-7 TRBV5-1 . ASSAGTSGSLIGKPSYEQY
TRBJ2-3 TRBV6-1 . ASKRTADTQY
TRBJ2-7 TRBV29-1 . SVRGPDEQY
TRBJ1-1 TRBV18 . ASSPRDTEAF
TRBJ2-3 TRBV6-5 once ASSYGTSGSTDTQY
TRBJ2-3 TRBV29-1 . SVEGKYTDTQY
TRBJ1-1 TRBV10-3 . AISEETGHNTEAF
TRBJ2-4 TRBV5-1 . ASSLGGIDSSRRNIQY
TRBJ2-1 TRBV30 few AWWGDRGPRGPSYNEQF
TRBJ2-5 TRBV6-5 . ASSYRGGGQETQY
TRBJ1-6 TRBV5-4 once ASSWGQGIYNSPLH
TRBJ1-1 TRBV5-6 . ASSLLNTEAF
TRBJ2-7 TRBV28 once ASSSLGAGRSSYEQY
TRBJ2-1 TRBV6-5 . ASSQTPNEQF
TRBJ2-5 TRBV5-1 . ASSDPSGDQETQY
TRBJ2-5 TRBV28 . ASASAGASGTQY
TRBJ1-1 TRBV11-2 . ASSLVQGLNTEAF
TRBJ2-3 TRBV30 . AWKRGFADTQY
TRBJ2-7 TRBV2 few ASNADRLSYEQY
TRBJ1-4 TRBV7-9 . ASSLNPGLSNEKLF
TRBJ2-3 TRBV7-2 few ASSLDGALADTQY
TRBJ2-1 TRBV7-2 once ASSFRDEQF
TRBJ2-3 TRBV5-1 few ASSLLSRGDTDTQY
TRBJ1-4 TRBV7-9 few ASSPPRGSEKLF
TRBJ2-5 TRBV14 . ASSQGLRDFLETQY
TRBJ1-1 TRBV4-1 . ASSQPGVGTEAF
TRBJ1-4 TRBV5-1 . ASSALGGGVEKLF
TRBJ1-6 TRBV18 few ASSPAGENSPLH
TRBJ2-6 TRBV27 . ASSLAGGLLTGANVLT
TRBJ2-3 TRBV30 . AWSMTDTQY
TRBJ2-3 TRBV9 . ASSYSDTQY
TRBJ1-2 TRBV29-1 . SEQNGYT
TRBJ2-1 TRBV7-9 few ASSLTF
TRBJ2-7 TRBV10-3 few AISAGTEAGYEQY
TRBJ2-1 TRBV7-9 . ASSLGFTSGEQF